These 21 T cell receptor beta chains came from one sample sequenced in a study of blood T cell repertoires in COVID-19. Sequencing was performed with immunoSEQ multiplex PCR; in TCRdb, only in-frame clones are kept and a portion is missing. The sample has 65,000 to 75,000 clones; approximately 80% are singletons. Sequenced: peripheral blood. These receptors all come from a human donor in a cohort sampled during active COVID-19.

The CDR3 here is CASSIEDRVGYEQYF. DNA of the CDR3: TGTGCCAGTAGTATCGAGGACAGGGTTGGCTACGAGCAGTACTTC. V gene TRBV19 combines with J gene TRBJ2-7; 8 bases are a match to TRBD1. Per germline, CDR1 LNHDA and CDR2 SQIVND (reference sequence). The V and J ends lost 3 bases and 3 bases, in that order; junction bases with no gene match: 7. The CDR3 spans 15 residues.

This clone was detected only a few times. V usage is TRBV5-1 and J usage is TRBJ2-7, with 11 bases that match TRBD2. CDR3 length: 15 amino acids. Germline lookup yields CDR1 SGHRS and CDR2 YFSETQ. With 4 bases clipped from V and 1 base from J, the junction kept 4 bases outside the gene matches. Here the CDR3 reads CASSRLAGPSYEQYF. The CDR3 nucleotides read TGCGCCAGCAGCCGACTAGCGGGGCCATCCTACGAGCAGTACTTC.

This clone was seen a few times. The J gene is TRBJ2-7, the V gene TRBV2; D is possibly TRBD1 (5 bases). V was trimmed by 0 bases and J by 9 bases, leaving 12 bases between them. The germline V gene encodes CDR1 SNHLY and CDR2 FYNNEI. The CDR3 is made up of 13 amino acids. For the CDR3, the DNA is TGTGCCAGCAGTGAAGCAATGAGGCAGGGGCAGTACTTC. This gives the protein CASSEAMRQGQYF. Using reference TRBV2 and TRBJ2-7 for the parts outside the CDR3, the full variable domain is EPEVTQTPSHQVTQMGQEVILRCVPISNHLYFYWYRQILGQKVEFLVSFYNNEISEKSEIFDDQFSVERPDGSNFTLKIRSTKLEDSAMYFCASSEAMRQGQYFGPGTRLTVT.

This chain connects TRBV7-9 to TRBJ1-3; D is undetermined. Germline V lookup: CDR1 SEHNR, CDR2 FQNEAQ (reference sequence). The V end lost 5 bases, the J end lost 2 bases, and 13 bases lay between the germline ends. The length of the CDR3 is 15 residues. CDR3 nucleotide sequence: TGTGCCAGCAGCACCCGTGAGGGCGCTGGAAACACCATATATTTT. It is translated as CASSTREGAGNTIYF.

The CDR3 loop is CASSLVPAGEGYTF. The CDR3 DNA reads as TGTGCCAGCAGCTTAGTCCCGGCGGGCGAGGGCTACACCTTC. The genes are TRBV7-9 and TRBJ1-2; D is unresolved. The germline gives CDR1 SEHNR, CDR2 FQNEAQ (reference sequence). This CDR3 has 14 amino acids. Trimming left V 1 base short and J 8 bases short, with 14 bases between.

The V call is TRBV6-5, the J call TRBJ1-2; TRBD1 matches 8 bases. Trimming took 10 bases from V and 1 from J; bases not matched to a gene: 11. This CDR3 has 15 amino acids. Germline CDR1 MNHEY, CDR2 SVGAGI. CDR3 sequence reads: CAISGGRSDNYGYTF. DNA for the CDR3: TGTGCCATTTCAGGGGGCAGAAGTGATAACTATGGCTACACCTTC.

The table lists this clone with a count of one. This rearrangement joins TRBV9 to TRBJ2-5; weak D call: TRBD1 (5 bases). With 1 base removed from V and 5 bases from J, the gap between germline ends came to 15 bases. This CDR3 has 15 amino acids. The germline CDR1 and CDR2 sequences are SGDLS and YYNGEE. The CDR3 region is CASSVSWGLGETQYF. CDR3 nucleotide sequence: TGTGCCAGCAGCGTATCGTGGGGCCTCGGGGAGACCCAGTACTTC.

The J gene is TRBJ2-7, the V gene TRBV28, with 8 positions matching TRBD1. Unmatched junction bases numbered 7, after V lost 10 bases and J lost 2 bases. Germline assignment: CDR1 MDHEN and CDR2 SYDVKM. There are 13 residues in the CDR3. The chain's CDR3 is CAIGQGQTYEQYF. Here the CDR3 DNA reads TGTGCCATCGGACAGGGTCAAACCTACGAGCAGTACTTC.

J is TRBJ2-7 and V is TRBV6-1, with TRBD2 identical over 7 bases. This CDR3 has 17 residues. Germline V gene sequence: CDR1 MNHNS, CDR2 SASEGT. J gave up 3 bases and V 0 bases, and 11 bases lay outside the gene matches. Written as DNA, the CDR3 is TGTGCCAGCAGTGAAGCGGAAGGACTAGACTTCCGCTACGAGCAGTACTTC. The encoded protein is CASSEAEGLDFRYEQYF.

The chain employs TRBV28 and TRBJ2-3, with 11 nucleotides matching TRBD2. Germline lookup yields CDR1 MDHEN and CDR2 SYDVKM. The V and J ends lost 4 bases and 5 bases, in that order; junction bases with no gene match: 14. The CDR3 has 18 residues. DNA of the CDR3: TGTGCCAGCAGTTCCCGATCAATAGCGGGAGGGCCCAAAGATACGCAGTATTTT. Translation: CASSSRSIAGGPKDTQYF.

V gene TRBV4-1 combines with J gene TRBJ2-3; 9 nucleotides match TRBD1. Germline CDR1 and CDR2: MGHRA and YSYEKL. The V segment lost 2 bases and the J segment 5 bases; nucleotides outside the gene matches: 2. This CDR3 has 14 amino acids. This chain's CDR3 is CASSQPTGGDTQYF. The CDR3 coding sequence is TGCGCCAGCAGCCAACCGACAGGGGGAGATACGCAGTATTTT.

The rearrangement uses TRBV19 and TRBJ2-7; TRBD2 matches at 10 bases. Trimming at V came to 5 bases and at J to 6 bases, leaving 13 bases not matched to a gene. The germline CDR1 and CDR2 sequences are LNHDA and SQIVND (reference sequence). CDR3 length equals 16 residues. The CDR3 nucleotides read TGTGCCAGTAGTGCTCGTTCGCCAGCGGGAGGGGGCGAGCAGTACTTC. Its translation is CASSARSPAGGGEQYF.

This chain uses TRBV23-1 with TRBJ2-5, with a weak D call TRBD2 (6 bases). TRBV23-1 is assigned to the ORF class and has an uncertain function. V shed 2 bases and J shed 1 base, with 8 bases lying between them. The CDR3 runs to 14 residues. CDR3 bases: TGCGCCAGCAGTCAAGCCGGGGGCCAAGAGACCCAGTACTTC. Translating it yields CASSQAGGQETQYF.

Only a few counts were recorded for this clone. This CDR3 is also generated by other DNA sequences in the sample. The chain uses TRBV5-8 and TRBJ1-4; tentative D call: TRBD1 (5 bases). The CDR3 covers 15 residues. V lost 5 bases and J 0 bases, leaving 11 bases between the germline ends. CDR1 and CDR2 from the germline V gene are SGHTS and YDEGEE. The CDR3 sequence: CASSSQVATNEKLFF. As DNA, the CDR3 is TGTGCCAGCAGTTCACAGGTTGCAACTAATGAAAAACTGTTTTTT. Full variable domain (outside the CDR3, taken from reference TRBV5-8 and TRBJ1-4): EAGVTQSPTHLIKTRGQQATLRCSPISGHTSVYWYQQALGLGLQFLLWYDEGEERNRGNFPPRFSGRQFPNYSSELNVNALELEDSALYLCASSSQVATNEKLFFGSGTQLSVL.

The chain couples TRBV7-2 to TRBJ1-1; maybe TRBD1 (6 bases). CDR1 and CDR2 from the germline V gene are SGHTA and FQGNSA. Trimming removed 1 base at V and 8 bases at J, with 14 bases between. The CDR3 covers 14 residues. The CDR3 nucleotides read TGTGCCAGCAGCTTAGGTCCAGGGGATAGGGAAGCTTTCTTT. Protein: CASSLGPGDREAFF.

The rearrangement links TRBV19 to TRBJ1-2; D remains ambiguous. Germline V CDR1 and CDR2: LNHDA, SQIVND (reference sequence). The length of the CDR3 is 14 residues. V shed 7 bases and J shed 0 bases, with 12 bases lying between them. The chain's CDR3 is CASNKQRANYGYTF. The CDR3 DNA sequence: TGTGCCAGTAACAAACAGCGGGCTAACTATGGCTACACCTTC.

This chain links TRBV2 with TRBJ2-3, with unresolved D. The CDR3 contains 11 residues. V was clipped by 8 bases and J by 2 bases, with 5 bases between them. CDR1 and CDR2 from the germline V gene are SNHLY and FYNNEI. CDR3 coding DNA: TGTGCCAGCGGCCACACAGATACGCAGTATTTT. It is translated as CASGHTDTQYF.

This sequence joins TRBV11-2 and TRBJ2-5; no clear D. The CDR3 has 13 amino acids. Germline-derived CDR1 and CDR2 are SGHAT and FQNNGV. V was pared by 4 bases and J by 5 bases, with 11 bases between. CDR3 nucleotides: TGTGCCAGCAGCTGGGCCCCGGCGGAGACCCAGTACTTC. It yields the protein CASSWAPAETQYF.

The chain links TRBV28 to TRBJ2-7; D is perhaps TRBD2 (6 bases). V was pared by 3 bases and J by 3 bases, with 15 bases between. Germline V gives CDR1 MDHEN, CDR2 SYDVKM. CDR3 length: 15 residues. CDR3 bases: TGTGCCAGCAGTTTTAGGACGCCGGGGGTCTACGAGCAGTACTTC. Protein sequence: CASSFRTPGVYEQYF. Full variable domain (missing parts from reference TRBV28 and TRBJ2-7): DVKVTQSSRYLVKRTGEKVFLECVQDMDHENMFWYRQDPGLGLRLIYFSYDVKMKEKGDIPEGYSVSREKKERFSLILESASTNQTSMYLCASSFRTPGVYEQYFGPGTRLTVT.

The genes are TRBV9 and TRBJ2-5; tentative D call: TRBD2 (5 bases). The CDR3 runs 14 residues. The germline V gene has CDR1 SGDLS and CDR2 YYNGEE. V lost 4 bases and J lost 5, with 15 bases in between. The CDR3 is CASSPRPGGETQYF. The CDR3, as DNA: TGTGCCAGCAGCCCCCGACCAGGCGGGGAGACCCAGTACTTC.

The chain combines TRBV6-1 with TRBJ2-2, with D unclear. V shed 2 bases and J shed 4 bases, with 8 bases lying between them. CDR1 and CDR2 (germline): MNHNS, SASEGT. The CDR3 totals 14 residues. CDR3 loop: CASSESVSTGELFF. The CDR3 nucleotides are TGTGCCAGCAGTGAAAGCGTGAGCACCGGGGAGCTGTTTTTT.